This entry concerns a single TCR beta chain. The antigen it binds to is not known. No much larger clone exists at a distance of one base, and base qualities are not known. This specimen belongs to a study of T cell repertoires in cytomegalovirus infection (dated by TCRdb to about 2019). Study-level background: The peptide stimulations were aimed at well-studied HLA-B-restricted epitopes as well as recently identified HLA-C-restricted CMV epitopes, whose presentation resists viral immunomodulation. Because public TCR beta signatures pointed to carriage of CMV infection together with the matching HLA type, the HLA type of each donor mattered for the analysis.

Data came from an Illumina HiSeq 1500. Starting from the raw public reads, TCRdb applied fastp trimming at Q25, assembled clones with MiXCR and retained in-frame beta chains. Entries that share a CDR3 protein sequence are merged under the most common genes and DNA. Recorded for this sample are around 770,000 distinct CDR3 sequences; almost 30% of them occurred a single time. Jointly, the top ten make up around 13% of the sample. Overall results and qualifications from the work: The ex vivo response was dominated by HLA-C-restricted CMV-specific TCR beta clonotypes, and the single most frequent clonotype in two of eight donors was supplied by these HLA-C-restricted clonotypes. Cumulative frequency of public TCR beta family members discriminated carriers of CMV infection plus the relevant HLA type in this cohort and an independent approximately 400-donor cohort.

The sample's treatment or condition, from its label and the paper: in vitro stimulation with specific CMV peptide epitopes to enrich CMV-specific T cells. The junction shows trimming of 1 base on V and 0 bases on J, plus 6 bases between the germline ends. CDR1 and CDR2 are read off the germline V gene (reference sequence) as MNHEY and SMNVEV. Including the terminal cysteine and phenylalanine, the CDR3 comprises 14 residues. The CDR3 DNA has 42 bases and is translated from base 1. This specimen was cultured CD8+ T cells from PBMCs, taken from culture after CMV antigen stimulation. The TCR was taken from a human donor in good health (CMV status not recorded). Some clones in this sample may be carry-over from other donors' samples. The V gene is TRBV27 and the J gene is TRBJ1-1; the D segment cannot be called with confidence. Read as DNA, the sequence is TGTGCCAGCAGTTTATATTCCATGAACACTGAAGCTTTCTTT. Its product reads: CASSLYSMNTEAFF.